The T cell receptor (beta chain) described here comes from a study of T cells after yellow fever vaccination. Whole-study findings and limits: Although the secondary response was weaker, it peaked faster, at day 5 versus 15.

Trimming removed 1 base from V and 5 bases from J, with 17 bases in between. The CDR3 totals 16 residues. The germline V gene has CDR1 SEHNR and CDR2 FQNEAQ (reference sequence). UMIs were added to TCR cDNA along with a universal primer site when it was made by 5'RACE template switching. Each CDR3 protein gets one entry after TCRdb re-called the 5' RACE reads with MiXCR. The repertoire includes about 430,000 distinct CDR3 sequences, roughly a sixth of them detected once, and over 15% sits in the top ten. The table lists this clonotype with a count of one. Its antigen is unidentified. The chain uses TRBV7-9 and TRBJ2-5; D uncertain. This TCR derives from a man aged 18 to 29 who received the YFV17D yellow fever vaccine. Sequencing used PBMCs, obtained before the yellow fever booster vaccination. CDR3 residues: CASSLGPGGRWETQYF. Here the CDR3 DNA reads TGTGCCAGCAGCTTAGGCCCAGGTGGGCGGTGGGAGACCCAGTACTTC.